This T cell receptor (beta chain) was recovered during a study of cytomegalovirus exposure and HLA in healthy donors. CDR3 length: 18 amino acids. Germline CDR1 reads LGHNA; CDR2 reads YSLEER. The V and J ends lost 3 bases and 2 bases, in that order; junction bases with no gene match: 12. The primer mix had 60 Vbeta and 13 Jbeta primers. Measured with immunoSEQ multiplex PCR; TCRdb has only the in-frame clones, and not every one. This table has about 120,000 clones, over 70% appearing once. Notes on the study in general: Earlier analysis found most TCR beta V segments productive about 90% or about 30% of the time. Researchers reported from a later analysis that most CMV-associated TCR beta chains appeared HLA-restricted.

On this clone: The antigen remains unidentified.

The chain recombines TRBV4-3 with TRBJ2-2, with 7 bases fitting TRBD1. The sequence was obtained from a woman aged 50 to 60 in good health and CMV-seropositive. The sample taken for sequencing was PBMCs. The CDR3 spells CASSHKLGQYSNTGELFF. The CDR3 bases are TGCGCCAGCAGCCATAAGTTGGGACAGTATTCAAACACCGGGGAGCTGTTTTTT.